The clone carrying this T cell receptor beta chain was counted at least ten times. iRepertoire HTBI primers and Arm-PCR of CDR3 regions built TCR beta libraries. One entry per CDR3 protein results from TCRdb running MiXCR on the multiplex PCR reads. The sample consists of a few hundred thousand distinct CDR3 sequences, approximately 16% of them appearing once. The data derive from a study of regulatory T cells in long-lasting Graves disease. Per the germline V gene, CDR1 is SGHTA and CDR2 is FQGNSA. The V segment lost 0 bases and the J segment 7 bases; nucleotides outside the gene matches: 0. The CDR3 runs to 14 residues. The time point here: newly diagnosed GD, antithyroid drugs for less than 3 months. Construction of the TCR library relied on RNA isolated from PBMCs. These sequences were also reported in another study, on T cells in Graves' hyperthyroidism and ophthalmopathy.

This specimen consisted of peripheral blood mononuclear cells (PBMCs), obtained at new diagnosis, from a patient treated with antithyroid drugs. The V gene is TRBV7-2, the J gene TRBJ2-1; 10 bases map to TRBD1. This clonotype originated in a man between 40 and 49 years old with Graves disease. CDR3 sequence (DNA): TGTGCCAGCAGCTTAGCGGGACAGGGGAATGAGCAGTTCTTC. Translation gives CASSLAGQGNEQFF.